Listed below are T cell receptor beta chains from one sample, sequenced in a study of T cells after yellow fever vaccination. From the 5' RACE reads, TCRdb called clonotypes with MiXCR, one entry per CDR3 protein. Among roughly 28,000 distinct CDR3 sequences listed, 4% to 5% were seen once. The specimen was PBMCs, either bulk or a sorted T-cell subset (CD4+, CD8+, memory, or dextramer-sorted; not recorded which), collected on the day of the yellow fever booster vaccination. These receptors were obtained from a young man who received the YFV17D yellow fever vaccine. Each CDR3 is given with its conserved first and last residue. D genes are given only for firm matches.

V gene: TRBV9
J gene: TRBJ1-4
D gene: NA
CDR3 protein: CASSDTDISGAATNEKLFF

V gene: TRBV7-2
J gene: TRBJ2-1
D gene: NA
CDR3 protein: CASSLDPQLNEQFF

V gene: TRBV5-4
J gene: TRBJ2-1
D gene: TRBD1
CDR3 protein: CASSLKQGGNNEQFF

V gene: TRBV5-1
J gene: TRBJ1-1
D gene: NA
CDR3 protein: CASSLGEGTEAFF

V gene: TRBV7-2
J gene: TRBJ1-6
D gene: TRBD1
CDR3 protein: CASSLGTGRPLHF

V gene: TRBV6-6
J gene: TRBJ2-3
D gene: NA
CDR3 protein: CASRATSSTDTQYF

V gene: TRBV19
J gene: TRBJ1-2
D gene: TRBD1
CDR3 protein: CASSRGQGLSYGYTF

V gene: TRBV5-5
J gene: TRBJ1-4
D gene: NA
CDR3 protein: CASRGGATNEKLFF

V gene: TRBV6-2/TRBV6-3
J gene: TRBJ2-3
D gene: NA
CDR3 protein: CASSYESDTQYF

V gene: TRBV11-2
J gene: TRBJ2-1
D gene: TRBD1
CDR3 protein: CASSFTGGYLYNEQFF

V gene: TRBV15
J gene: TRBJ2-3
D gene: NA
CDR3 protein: CATSRDTDTQYF

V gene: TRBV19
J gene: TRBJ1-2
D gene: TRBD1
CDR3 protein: CARPPGQRQGGYTF

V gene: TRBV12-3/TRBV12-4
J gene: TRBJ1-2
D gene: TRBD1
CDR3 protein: CASSLATGDGYTF

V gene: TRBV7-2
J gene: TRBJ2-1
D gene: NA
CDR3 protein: CASSFLGGPADSSRFF

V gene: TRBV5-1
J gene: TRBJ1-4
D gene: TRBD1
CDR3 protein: CASSFGTGDEKLFF

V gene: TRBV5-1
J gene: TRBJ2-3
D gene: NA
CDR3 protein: CASSLWVNGDTQYF

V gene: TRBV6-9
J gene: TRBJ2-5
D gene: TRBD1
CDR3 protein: CASSYRPDRQETQYF

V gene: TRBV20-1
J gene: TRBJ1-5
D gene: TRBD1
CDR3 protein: CSAGTDSNQPQHF

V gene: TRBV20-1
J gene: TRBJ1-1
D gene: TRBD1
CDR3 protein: CSATDRATEAFF

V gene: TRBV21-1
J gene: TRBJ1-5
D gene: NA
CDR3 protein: CASSLRGGAYNQPQHF

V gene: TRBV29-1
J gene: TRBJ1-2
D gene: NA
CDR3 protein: CSVAYRVNYGYTF

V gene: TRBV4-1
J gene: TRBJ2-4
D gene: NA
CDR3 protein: CASSQGVLRGRNIQYF

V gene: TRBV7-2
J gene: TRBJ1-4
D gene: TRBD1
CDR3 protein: CASSLEPRGLDEKLFF

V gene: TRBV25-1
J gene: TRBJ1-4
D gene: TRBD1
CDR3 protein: CASSGDREVEKLFF

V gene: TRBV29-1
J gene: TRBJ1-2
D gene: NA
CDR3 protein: CSVAEGRGGYTF

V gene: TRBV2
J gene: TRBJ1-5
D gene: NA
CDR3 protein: CASRDKTLTTAGQPQHF

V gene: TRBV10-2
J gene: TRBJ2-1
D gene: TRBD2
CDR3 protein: CASRLAYNEQFF

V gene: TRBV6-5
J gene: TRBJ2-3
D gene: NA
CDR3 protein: CASSRGGEDTQYF

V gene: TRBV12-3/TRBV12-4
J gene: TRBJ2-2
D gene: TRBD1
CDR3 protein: CASSRRQGIYTGELFF

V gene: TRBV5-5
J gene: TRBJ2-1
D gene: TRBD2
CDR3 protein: CASSLRSPGLESPEQFF

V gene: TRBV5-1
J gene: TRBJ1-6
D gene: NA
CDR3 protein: CASSLEEGNSPLHF

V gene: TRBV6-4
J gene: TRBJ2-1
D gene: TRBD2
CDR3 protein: CASSDTTSGGAAEQFF

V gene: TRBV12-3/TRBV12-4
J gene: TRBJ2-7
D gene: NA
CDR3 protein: CASSLVTAPYSEQYF

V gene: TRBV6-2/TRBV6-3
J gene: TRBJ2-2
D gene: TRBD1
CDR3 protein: CASRTLRRQGAYTGELFF

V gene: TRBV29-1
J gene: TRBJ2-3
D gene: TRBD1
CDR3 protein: CSGVTGGADTQYF

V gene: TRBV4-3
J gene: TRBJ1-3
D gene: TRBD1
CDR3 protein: CASSQDRPGQVASSGNTIYF

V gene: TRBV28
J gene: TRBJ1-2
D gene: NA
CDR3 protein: CASSLIPGPSGGYTF

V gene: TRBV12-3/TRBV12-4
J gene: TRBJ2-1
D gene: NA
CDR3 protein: CASSMTGEQGVNEQFF

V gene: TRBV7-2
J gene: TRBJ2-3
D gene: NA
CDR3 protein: CASSRRGAPDTQYF

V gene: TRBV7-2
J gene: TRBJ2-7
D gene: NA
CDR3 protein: CASSLGRDWGEQYF

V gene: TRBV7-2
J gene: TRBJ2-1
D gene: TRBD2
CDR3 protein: CASRVLAGLGDEQFF

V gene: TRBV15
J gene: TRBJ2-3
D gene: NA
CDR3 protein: CATSRGRPDTQYF

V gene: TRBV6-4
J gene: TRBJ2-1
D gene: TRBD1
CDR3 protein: CASSDRTGAIDEQFF

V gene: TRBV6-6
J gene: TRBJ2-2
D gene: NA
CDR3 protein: CASSYASGSLPPTGELFF

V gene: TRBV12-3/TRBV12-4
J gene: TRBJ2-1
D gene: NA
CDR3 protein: CASSLSGPNNEQFF

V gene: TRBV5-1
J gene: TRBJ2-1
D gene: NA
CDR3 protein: CASSLRGAPFNEQFF

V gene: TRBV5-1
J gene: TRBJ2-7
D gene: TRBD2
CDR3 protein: CASSSTGGNTYEQYF

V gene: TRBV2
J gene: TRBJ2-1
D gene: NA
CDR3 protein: CASSRPPGSSYNEQFF

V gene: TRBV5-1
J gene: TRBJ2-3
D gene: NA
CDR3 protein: CASSLALDPTDTQYF

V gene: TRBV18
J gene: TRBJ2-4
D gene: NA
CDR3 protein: CASSPPEAKNIQYF

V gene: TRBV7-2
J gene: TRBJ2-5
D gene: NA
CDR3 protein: CASSFPRGQETQYF

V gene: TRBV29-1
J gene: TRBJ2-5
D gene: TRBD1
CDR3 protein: CSGQGLGETQYF

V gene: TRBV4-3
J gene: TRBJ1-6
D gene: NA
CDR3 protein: CASRKVEGLPNSPLHF